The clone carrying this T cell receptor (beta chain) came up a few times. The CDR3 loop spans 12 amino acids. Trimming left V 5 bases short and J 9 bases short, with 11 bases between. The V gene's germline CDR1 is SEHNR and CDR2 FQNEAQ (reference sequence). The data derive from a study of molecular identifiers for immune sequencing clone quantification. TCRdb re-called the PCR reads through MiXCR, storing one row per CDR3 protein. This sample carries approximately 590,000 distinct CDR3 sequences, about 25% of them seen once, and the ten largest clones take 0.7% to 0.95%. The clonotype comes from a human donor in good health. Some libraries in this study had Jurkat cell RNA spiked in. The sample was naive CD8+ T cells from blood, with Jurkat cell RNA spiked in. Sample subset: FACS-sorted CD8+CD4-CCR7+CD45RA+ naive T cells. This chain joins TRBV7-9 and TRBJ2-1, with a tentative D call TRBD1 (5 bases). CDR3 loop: CASSQMTAEQFF. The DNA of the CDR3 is TGTGCCAGCAGCCAAATGACAGCTGAGCAGTTCTTC. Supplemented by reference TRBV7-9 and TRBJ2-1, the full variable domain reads DTGVSQNPRHKITKRGQNVTFRCDPISEHNRLYWYRQTLGQGPEFLTYFQNEAQLEKSRLLSDRFSAERPKGSFSTLEIQRTEQGDSAMYLCASSQMTAEQFFGPGTRLTVL.